This TCR beta chain is from a study of T cell responses to AZD1222 COVID-19 vaccine. Study information: Second-dose schedules of about 4 or about 12 weeks were combined.

On this clone itself: Its antigen remains unknown.

General study points: At study baseline, merely six AZD1222 recipients were seropositive. Donors were largely white British and mainly female; clonal diversity was possibly underestimated. In the spike-specific TCR repertoire, nearly half reportedly target unmutated variant regions.

Using immunoSEQ multiplex PCR, the repertoire was profiled, and TCRdb retains in-frame clones only, with some absent. The sample comprises approximately 89,000 clones, around nine tenths of which are singletons, and 10% to 15% rests with the top ten. The germline CDR1 and CDR2 sequences are SEHNR and FQNEAQ (reference sequence). Trimming cost V 0 bases and J 8 bases; bases outside gene matches: 5. This CDR3 region has 15 residues. The source is an adult in good health. The V gene is TRBV7-9, the J gene TRBJ1-4; 8 nucleotides align to TRBD1. The sample consisted of peripheral blood, taken on day 0 of AZD1222 vaccination. DNA for the CDR3: TGTGCCAGCAGCTTAGCCGGGACAGGTATCGAAAAACTGTTTTTT. Translated, it gives CASSLAGTGIEKLFF. Full variable domain (rest looked up from reference TRBV7-9 and TRBJ1-4): DTGVSQNPRHKITKRGQNVTFRCDPISEHNRLYWYRQTLGQGPEFLTYFQNEAQLEKSRLLSDRFSAERPKGSFSTLEIQRTEQGDSAMYLCASSLAGTGIEKLFFGSGTQLSVL.